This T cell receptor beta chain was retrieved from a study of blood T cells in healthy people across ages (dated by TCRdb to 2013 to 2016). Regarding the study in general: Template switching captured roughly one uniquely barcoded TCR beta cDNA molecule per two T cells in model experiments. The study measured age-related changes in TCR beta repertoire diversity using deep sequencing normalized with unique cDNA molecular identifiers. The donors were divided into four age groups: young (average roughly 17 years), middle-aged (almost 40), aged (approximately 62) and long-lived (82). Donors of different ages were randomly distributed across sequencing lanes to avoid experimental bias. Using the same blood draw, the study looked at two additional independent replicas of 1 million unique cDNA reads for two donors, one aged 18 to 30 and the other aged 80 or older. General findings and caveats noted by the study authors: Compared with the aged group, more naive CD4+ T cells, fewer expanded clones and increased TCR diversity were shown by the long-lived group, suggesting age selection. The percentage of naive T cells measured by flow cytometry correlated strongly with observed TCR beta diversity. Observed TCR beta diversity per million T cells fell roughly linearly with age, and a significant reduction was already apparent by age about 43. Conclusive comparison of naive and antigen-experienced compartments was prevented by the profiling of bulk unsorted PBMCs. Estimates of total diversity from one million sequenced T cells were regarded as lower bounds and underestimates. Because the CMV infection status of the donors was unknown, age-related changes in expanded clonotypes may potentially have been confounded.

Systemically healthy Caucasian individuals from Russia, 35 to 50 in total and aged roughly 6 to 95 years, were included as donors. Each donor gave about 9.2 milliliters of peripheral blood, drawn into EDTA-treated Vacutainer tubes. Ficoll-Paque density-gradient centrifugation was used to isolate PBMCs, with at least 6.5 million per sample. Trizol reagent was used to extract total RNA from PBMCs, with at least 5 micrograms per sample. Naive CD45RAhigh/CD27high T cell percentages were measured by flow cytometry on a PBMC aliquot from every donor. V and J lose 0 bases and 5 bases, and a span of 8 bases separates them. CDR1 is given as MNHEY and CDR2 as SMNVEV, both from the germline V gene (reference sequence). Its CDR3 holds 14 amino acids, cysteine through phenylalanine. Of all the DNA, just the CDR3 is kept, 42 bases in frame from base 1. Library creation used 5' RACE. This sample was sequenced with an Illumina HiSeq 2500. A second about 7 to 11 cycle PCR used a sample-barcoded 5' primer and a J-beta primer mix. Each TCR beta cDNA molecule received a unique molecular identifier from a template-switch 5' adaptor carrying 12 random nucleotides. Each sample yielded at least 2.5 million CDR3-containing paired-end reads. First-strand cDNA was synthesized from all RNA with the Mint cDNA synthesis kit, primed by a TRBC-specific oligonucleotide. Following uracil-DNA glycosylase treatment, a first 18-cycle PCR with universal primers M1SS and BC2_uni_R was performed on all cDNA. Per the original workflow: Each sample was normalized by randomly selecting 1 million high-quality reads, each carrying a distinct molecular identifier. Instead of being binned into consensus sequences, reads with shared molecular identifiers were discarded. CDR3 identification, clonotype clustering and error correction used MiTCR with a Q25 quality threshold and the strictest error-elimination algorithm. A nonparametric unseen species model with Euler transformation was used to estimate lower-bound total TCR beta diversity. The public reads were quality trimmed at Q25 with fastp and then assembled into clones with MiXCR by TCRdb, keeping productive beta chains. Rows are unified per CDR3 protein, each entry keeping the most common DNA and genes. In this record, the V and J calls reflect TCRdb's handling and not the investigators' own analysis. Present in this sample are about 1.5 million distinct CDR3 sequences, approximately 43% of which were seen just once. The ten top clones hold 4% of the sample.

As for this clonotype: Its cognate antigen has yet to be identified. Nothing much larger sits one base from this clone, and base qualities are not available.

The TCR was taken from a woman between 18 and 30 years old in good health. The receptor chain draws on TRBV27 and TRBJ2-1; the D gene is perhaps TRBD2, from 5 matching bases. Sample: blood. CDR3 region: CASSLSLANNEQFF. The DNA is TGTGCCAGCAGTTTATCCCTAGCTAACAATGAGCAGTTCTTC.